This T cell receptor (beta chain) stems from a study of neurological immune-mediated disorders. Overall study findings and caveats: HTLV-1-associated myelopathy had the most TCR clonal expansion, and multiple sclerosis had the least, less than healthy controls.

Germline lookup yields CDR1 SGHDT and CDR2 YYEEEE. V lost 7 bases to trimming and J lost 2 bases; unmatched junction nucleotides: 10. This CDR3 has 15 amino acids. Source material was 2 million unsorted PBMCs, stored at -80 °C in RNAlater. The cDNA was generated by 5'RACE with 10-nucleotide random UMIs. MiXCR was run by TCRdb on the 5' RACE reads, yielding one entry per CDR3 protein. The profile shows roughly 60,000 distinct CDR3 sequences, under 5% of them singletons. This clonotype was seen at least ten times. The antigen is unknown. The rearrangement links TRBV5-6 to TRBJ2-7; TRBD2 agrees at 9 bases. The sample consisted of PBMCs. The receptor was isolated from a woman aged 45 to 65 with multiple sclerosis. CDR3 in DNA: TGTGCCAGCTGCCGGCGGGGGGGATACCCCTACGAGCAGTACGTC. It yields the protein CASCRRGGYPYEQYV.